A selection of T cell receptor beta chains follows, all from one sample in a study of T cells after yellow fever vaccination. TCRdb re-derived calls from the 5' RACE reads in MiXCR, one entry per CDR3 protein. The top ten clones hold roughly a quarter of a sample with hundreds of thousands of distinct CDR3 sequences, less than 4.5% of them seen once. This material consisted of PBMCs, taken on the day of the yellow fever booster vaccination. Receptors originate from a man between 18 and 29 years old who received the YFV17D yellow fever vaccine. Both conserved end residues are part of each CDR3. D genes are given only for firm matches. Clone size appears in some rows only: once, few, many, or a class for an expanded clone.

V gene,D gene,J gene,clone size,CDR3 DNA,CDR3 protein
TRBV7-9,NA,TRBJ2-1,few,TGTGCCAGCAGCCCTTGGGCAGGGAAGGGAGAGCAGTTCTTC,CASSPWAGKGEQFF
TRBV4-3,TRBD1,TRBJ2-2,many,TGCGCCAGCAGCCAGCCGGACAGGGCCGGGGAGCTGTTTTTT,CASSQPDRAGELFF
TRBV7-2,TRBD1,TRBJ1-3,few,TGTGCCAGCAGCCCCATGGGACAGGCCAGCTCTGGAAACACCATATATTTT,CASSPMGQASSGNTIYF
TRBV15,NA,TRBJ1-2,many,TGTGCCACCAGAGCTCGTGGGGGCTACACCTTC,CATRARGGYTF
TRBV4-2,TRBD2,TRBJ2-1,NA,TGTGCCAGCAGCCTCGGACCCTTGACTAGCGGCCCTAATGAGCAGTTCTTC,CASSLGPLTSGPNEQFF
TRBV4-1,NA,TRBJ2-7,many,TGCGCCAGCAGCCAAGAATGGACCTCCTACGAGCAGTACTTC,CASSQEWTSYEQYF
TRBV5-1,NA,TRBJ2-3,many,TGCGCCAGCAGAGCGGAAAGCACAGATACGCAGTATTTT,CASRAESTDTQYF
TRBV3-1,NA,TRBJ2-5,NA,TGTGCCAGCAGTTCGGAACAGTTTCATCAAGAGACCCAGTACTTC,CASSSEQFHQETQYF
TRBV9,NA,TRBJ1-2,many,TGTGCCAGCAGCGTCGTCCCCGGGGAGGGTTCGGCAGGCTACACCTTC,CASSVVPGEGSAGYTF
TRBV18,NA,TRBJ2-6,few,TGTGCCAGCTCCCCGCAGGACCCGACGCGGGCCAACGTCCTGACTTTC,CASSPQDPTRANVLTF